The clone carrying this T cell receptor (beta chain) showed up just a few times. J was trimmed by 2 bases and V by 2 bases; bases with no gene match: 2. CDR1 and CDR2 from the germline V gene are SGHTA and FQGTGA. This CDR3 is built from 15 residues. These data belong to a study of CD8 T cells in ankylosing spondylitis. Quantitative 5'-RACE with molecular barcodes was used to make the TCR beta libraries. TCRdb reprocessed the 5' RACE reads with MiXCR, giving one entry per CDR3 protein. The table includes 200,000 to 250,000 distinct CDR3 sequences, 10% to 13% detected once. This receptor was taken from a male donor with ankylosing spondylitis or in good health (not recorded which). Material: blood, either unsorted or a sorted T cell fraction (not recorded which). The chain couples TRBV7-3 to TRBJ2-5; TRBD2 matches at 10 bases. The CDR3 region has the DNA TGTGCCAGCAGCTTAGTTAGCGGGGGGCAAGAGACCCAGTACTTC. Its protein is CASSLVSGGQETQYF. Full variable domain (remainder filled in from reference TRBV7-3 and TRBJ2-5): GAGVSQTPSNKVTEKGKYVELRCDPISGHTALYWYRQSLGQGPEFLIYFQGTGAADDSGLPNDRFFAVRPEGSVSTLKIQRTERGDSAVYLCASSLVSGGQETQYFGPGTRLLVL.